This entry features one T cell receptor (beta chain) sequence. Its target antigen remains unknown. The sample holds no much larger clone one base away, and base qualities are not on file. Library preparation was by PCR. Sequencing was performed on a HiSeq X Ten. High-throughput sequencing was used to characterize TCR repertoires. TCRdb redid the processing of the public reads, applying fastp at Q25 and MiXCR, and retained in-frame beta chains. Every entry covers one CDR3 protein and lists the most common genes and DNA from its rows. This sample gives roughly 30,000 distinct CDR3 sequences in total; roughly 52% of them show up just once. The ten largest make up 9.5% to 15% of the sample. The data originate from a study of esophageal squamous cell carcinoma under preoperative chemotherapy (dated by TCRdb to 2016 to 2019). With respect to the entire study: Both tumor-infiltrating lymphocytes and peripheral blood T cells had their TCR repertoires profiled in the study. Repertoires were compared between samples taken before and after paclitaxel-nedaplatin therapy. In patients with esophageal squamous cell carcinoma, the study looked at what paclitaxel-nedaplatin chemotherapy did to T-cell receptor repertoires. A few patients with primary esophageal squamous cell carcinoma made up the cohort.

The time point label of this sample denotes: before preoperative PTX-NDP chemotherapy. Before surgery, patients were given paclitaxel-nedaplatin as preoperative chemotherapy. On the study overall, not on this receptor specifically: A small cohort was used, with only a few patients with esophageal squamous cell carcinoma being analyzed. After chemotherapy, TCR diversity rose significantly in peripheral T cells, but this increase was not seen in tumor-infiltrating lymphocytes. Clonotype frequencies shifted immediately and substantially under paclitaxel-nedaplatin therapy, and abundant clones were more likely to contract than to amplify. Rather than arising solely from local clonal changes, post-treatment tumor-infiltrating lymphocytes appeared to come partly from peripheral T cells that migrated into the tumor.

Deletion took 5 bases off V and 0 bases off J, with a span of 11 bases between the germline ends. Its CDR3 holds 16 amino acids, cysteine through phenylalanine. Just CDR3 DNA is preserved here, 48 bases in frame from base 1. CDR1 and CDR2 (SGHTA, FQGTGA) derive from the germline V gene. This receptor was obtained from a human donor with esophageal squamous cell carcinoma. The donor label of this sample is uncertain. The chain is made from TRBV7-3 and TRBJ2-6; tentative D gene TRBD1, with 5 bases matching. Sampling took place from a patient given preoperative chemotherapy. The nucleotides read TGTGCCAGCAGCCCTAAAGGGGTCTCTGGGGCCAACGTCCTGACTTTC. The encoded protein is CASSPKGVSGANVLTF.